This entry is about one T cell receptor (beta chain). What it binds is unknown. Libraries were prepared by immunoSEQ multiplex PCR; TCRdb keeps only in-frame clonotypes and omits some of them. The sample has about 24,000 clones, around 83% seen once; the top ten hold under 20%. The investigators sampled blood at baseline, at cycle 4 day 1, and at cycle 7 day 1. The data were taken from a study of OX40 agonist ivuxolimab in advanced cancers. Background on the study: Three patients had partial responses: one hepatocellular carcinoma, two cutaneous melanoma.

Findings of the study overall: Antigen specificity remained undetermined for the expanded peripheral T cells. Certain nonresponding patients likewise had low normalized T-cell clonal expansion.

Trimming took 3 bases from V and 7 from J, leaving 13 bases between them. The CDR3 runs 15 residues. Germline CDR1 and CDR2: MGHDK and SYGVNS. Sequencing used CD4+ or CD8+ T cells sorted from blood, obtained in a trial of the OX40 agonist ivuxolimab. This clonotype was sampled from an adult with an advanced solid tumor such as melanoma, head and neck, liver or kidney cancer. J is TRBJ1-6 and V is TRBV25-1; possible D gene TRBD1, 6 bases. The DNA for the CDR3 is TGTGCCAGCAGTGACACGGGACATTTCAATTCACCCCTCCACTTT. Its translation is CASSDTGHFNSPLHF.